This TCR beta chain was captured in a study of early T cells in non-severe SARS-CoV-2 infection (dated by TCRdb to the early 2020s). The study in broad terms: TCR sequencing used bulk RNA from unsorted whole blood, so alpha and beta chains could not be paired.

Results the study describes overall, beyond this receptor: VDJdb matching was skewed toward anti-spike CD8 responses and likely underestimated virus-specific expansions by missing private and CD4 specificities.

Library construction relied on 5' RACE. For sequencing, a NextSeq 500 was employed. The TCR library protocol attached unique molecular identifiers to individual cDNA molecules to correct for sequencing error and PCR bias. Sequencing covered both TCR alpha and beta chains, and within each sample the abundances of alpha and beta sequences were tightly co-correlated. For the original study's pipeline: Decombinator V4 was used to annotate the V gene, J gene and CDR3 of the TCR sequences. TCRs were defined as expanded if a significant change between any two time points was detected under a Poisson model with p below 0.0001. Abundances of TCRs were expressed as counts per million after normalisation to the total number of TCRs sequenced in each sample. TRAV1-2 paired with TRAJ12, TRAJ20 or TRAJ33 defined MAIT TCRs, while TRAV10 paired with TRAJ18 defined iNKT TCRs. VDJdb, accessed 1 November 2021, was searched for CMV, EBV and SARS-CoV-2 annotated TCRs, with TCRs annotated for multiple antigens excluded. TCRdb took the public reads, trimmed them with fastp at Q25, ran MiXCR for clone calling and kept in-frame beta chains. Records with the same CDR3 protein are collapsed into one entry carrying the most frequent genes and DNA. The V and J calls, along with clone size, are taken from TCRdb and not from the paper's own processing. The sample table records roughly 34,000 distinct CDR3 sequences; approximately 5% of these occur just once. Together, the top ten hold 6.5% to 8.5% of the sample.

V is clipped by 0 bases and J by 3 bases, and the sequence between their germline boundaries is 14 bases long. The CDR3 covers 16 residues, taking in both the cysteine and the phenylalanine. Left in the record is the CDR3 DNA by itself, 48 bases read in frame from the first base. CDR1 and CDR2, looked up from the germline V gene, are SGHVS and FQNEAQ. This clonotype was recorded at least ten times. Its antigen is unknown. No base quality values were provided; no much bigger clone lies one nucleotide off. Set within a cohort of healthcare workers in London, UK, this nested case-control study involved weekly PCR testing of nasopharyngeal swabs along with blood sampling. Healthcare workers were enrolled in the week of the UK lockdown, from 23 to 31 March 2020, and were followed every week for up to about 16 weeks.

This receptor chain uses TRBV7-8 and TRBJ1-2; the D gene identity is not certain. Material for sequencing was whole blood. This sequence originates from an adult who was a healthcare worker with PCR-confirmed SARS-CoV-2 infection or an uninfected control (not recorded which). The bases read TGTGCCAGCAGCTTAGCCGTTACCAAGGGCTACTATGGCTACACCTTC. This yields the protein CASSLAVTKGYYGYTF.